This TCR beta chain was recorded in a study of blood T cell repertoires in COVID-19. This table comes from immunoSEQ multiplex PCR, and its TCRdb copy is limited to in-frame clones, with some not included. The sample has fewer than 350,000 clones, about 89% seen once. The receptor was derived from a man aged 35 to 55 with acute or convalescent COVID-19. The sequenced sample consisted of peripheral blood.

CDR3 sequence: CASSPNYGANYGYTF. The DNA for the CDR3 is TGCGCCAGCAGCCCGAACTATGGAGCCAACTATGGCTACACCTTC. The gene calls are TRBV5-1 and TRBJ1-2, with D unclear. Germline V gene data show CDR1 as SGHRS and CDR2 as YFSETQ. There are 15 residues in the CDR3. Trimming took 4 bases from V and 2 from J, leaving 15 bases between them.